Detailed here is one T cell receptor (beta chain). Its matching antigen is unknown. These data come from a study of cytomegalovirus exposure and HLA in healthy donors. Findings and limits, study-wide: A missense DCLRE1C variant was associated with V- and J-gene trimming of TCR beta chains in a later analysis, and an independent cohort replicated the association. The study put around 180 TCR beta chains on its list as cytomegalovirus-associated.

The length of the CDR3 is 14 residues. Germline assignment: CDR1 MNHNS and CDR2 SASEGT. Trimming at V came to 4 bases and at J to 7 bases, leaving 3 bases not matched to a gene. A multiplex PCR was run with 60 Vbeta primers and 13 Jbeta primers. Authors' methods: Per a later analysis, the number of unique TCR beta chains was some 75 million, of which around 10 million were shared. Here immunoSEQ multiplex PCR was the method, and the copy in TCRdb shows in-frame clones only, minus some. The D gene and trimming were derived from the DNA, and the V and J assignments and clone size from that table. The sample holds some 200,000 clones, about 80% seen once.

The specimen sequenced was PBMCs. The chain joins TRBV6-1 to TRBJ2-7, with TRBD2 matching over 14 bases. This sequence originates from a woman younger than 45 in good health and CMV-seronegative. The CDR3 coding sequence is TGTGCCAGCAGTGGGGGACTAGCGGGGGAAGAGCAGTACTTC. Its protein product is CASSGGLAGEEQYF.